This TCR beta chain was documented in a study of T-cell reconstitution after alpha-beta-depleted transplantation in children. This sample's TCRbeta library carried unique molecular identifier barcodes. TCRdb re-analysed the PCR reads in MiXCR, keeping a single row per CDR3 protein. The sample has around 530,000 distinct CDR3 sequences, roughly 33% seen once. The germline V gene encodes CDR1 SGHKS and CDR2 YYEKEE (reference sequence). This CDR3 comprises 15 residues. V lost 0 bases and J 4 bases, leaving 13 bases between the germline ends. This chain joins TRBV5-5 and TRBJ1-2; no reliable D call. Sequenced here: PBMCs from the stem cell graft donor, sampled from the stem cell graft. This sequence originates from a human donor who donated a stem cell graft to a child with aplastic anemia. The CDR3 nucleotides read TGTGCCAGCAGCTTGGAAGGAGGCCCCCTCTATGGCTACACCTTC. Protein sequence: CASSLEGGPLYGYTF.